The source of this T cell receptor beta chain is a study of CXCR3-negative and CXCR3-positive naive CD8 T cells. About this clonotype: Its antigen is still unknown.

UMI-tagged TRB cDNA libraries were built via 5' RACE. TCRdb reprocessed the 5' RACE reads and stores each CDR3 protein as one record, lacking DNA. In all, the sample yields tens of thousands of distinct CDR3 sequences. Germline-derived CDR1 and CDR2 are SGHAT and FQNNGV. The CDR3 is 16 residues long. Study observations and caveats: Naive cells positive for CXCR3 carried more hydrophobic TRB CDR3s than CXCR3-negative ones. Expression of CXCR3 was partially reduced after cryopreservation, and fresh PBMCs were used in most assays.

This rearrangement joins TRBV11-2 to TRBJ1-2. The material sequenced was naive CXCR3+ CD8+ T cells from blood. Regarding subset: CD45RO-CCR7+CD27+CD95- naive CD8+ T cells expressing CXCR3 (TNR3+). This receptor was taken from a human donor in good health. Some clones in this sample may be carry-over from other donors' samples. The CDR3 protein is CASSSSEAGLYYGYTF.